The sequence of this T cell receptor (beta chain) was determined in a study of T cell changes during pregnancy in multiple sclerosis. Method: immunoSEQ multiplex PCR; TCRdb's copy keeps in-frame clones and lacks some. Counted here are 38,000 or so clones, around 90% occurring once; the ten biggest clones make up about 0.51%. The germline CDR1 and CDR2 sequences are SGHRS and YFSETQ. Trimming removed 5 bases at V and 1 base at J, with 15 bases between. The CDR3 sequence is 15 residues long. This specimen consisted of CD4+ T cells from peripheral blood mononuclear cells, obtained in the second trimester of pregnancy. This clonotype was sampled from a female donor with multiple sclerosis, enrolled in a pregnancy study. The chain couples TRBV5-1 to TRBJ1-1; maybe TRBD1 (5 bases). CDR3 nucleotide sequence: TGCGCCAGCAGTTCACAGGTGTGGTCGAACACTGAAGCTTTCTTT. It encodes CASSSQVWSNTEAFF.